This T cell receptor beta chain originates from a study of cytomegalovirus exposure and HLA in healthy donors. PCR involved 60 Vbeta and 13 Jbeta primers. Profiling relied on immunoSEQ multiplex PCR, and the TCRdb table lists in-frame clones only, not all of them. This table holds about 130,000 clones, approximately 87% found once. General study points: The authors judged a highly shared variant cluster likely a sequencing artifact. The authors later linked a missense DCLRE1C variant to TCR beta V- and J-gene trimming.

Germline loops: CDR1 SGHRS, CDR2 YFSETQ. The CDR3 spans 15 residues. Trimming at V came to 4 bases and at J to 5 bases, leaving 5 bases not matched to a gene. On this clone: Its antigen remains unidentified.

This TCR was sampled from a man aged 40-49 years in good health and CMV-seronegative. Input material: PBMCs. The chain couples TRBV5-1 to TRBJ2-2; 10 bases align to TRBD1. The CDR3 protein is CASSPGTGDTGELFF. In DNA, the CDR3 is TGCGCCAGCAGCCCTGGGACAGGGGATACCGGGGAGCTGTTTTTT.